This entry lists 18 T cell receptor beta chains sequenced from one sample in a study of neoadjuvant anti-PD-1 for oral cavity cancer. Time point of the sample: after neoadjuvant nivolumab, at surgical resection. Produced via immunoSEQ multiplex PCR; TCRdb's table is partial and in-frame only. The sample has 14,000 or so clones; roughly 70% are singletons. Sequencing was performed on PBMCs, taken after nivolumab (anti-PD-1) treatment. The receptor set was obtained from a person aged 35-79 years with oral cavity squamous cell carcinoma.

The gene calls are TRBV6-1 and TRBJ2-7; TRBD1 is a possible D gene (6 bases). CDR1 is MNHNS and CDR2 is SASEGT in the germline V gene. The CDR3 consists of 13 residues. The V end was cut by 0 bases, the J end by 6 bases, with 9 bases between. The DNA for the CDR3 is TGTGCCAGCAGTGAAGCTGAACAGGGCGAGCAGTACTTC. It is translated as CASSEAEQGEQYF.

A few counts support this clone. The chain employs TRBV9 and TRBJ1-4; perhaps TRBD1 as D (5 bases). This CDR3 region has 17 residues. The germline CDR1 and CDR2 sequences are SGDLS and YYNGEE. V dropped 0 bases and J dropped 3 bases, with 15 bases sitting between them. Here the CDR3 DNA reads TGTGCCAGCAGCGTAGGGGGCTCCAGCTTGGCTAATGAAAAACTGTTTTTT. As protein: CASSVGGSSLANEKLFF.

This chain connects TRBV25-1 to TRBJ2-1; D is unresolved. From germline, CDR1 is MGHDK and CDR2 SYGVNS. This CDR3 is 14 amino acids long. The V gene lost 4 bases and the J gene lost 0 bases, with 7 bases spanning the gap. The CDR3: CASSVLSSYNEQFF. CDR3 in DNA: TGTGCCAGCAGTGTCTTAAGCTCCTACAATGAGCAGTTCTTC.

This chain connects TRBV6-6 to TRBJ1-4; D is possibly TRBD1 (6 bases). Per germline, CDR1 MNHNY and CDR2 SVGAGI (reference sequence). This CDR3 comprises 15 residues. With 7 bases removed from V and 4 bases from J, the gap between germline ends came to 16 bases. The CDR3 loop is CASTAGGAGNEKLFF. CDR3 bases: TGTGCCAGCACCGCCGGGGGGGCGGGTAATGAAAAACTGTTTTTT.

The gene calls are TRBV9 and TRBJ1-4; D might be TRBD1 (6 bases). The germline V and J ends were trimmed by 4 bases and 5 bases, with 15 bases remaining between them. This CDR3 has 15 residues. Germline V gives CDR1 SGDLS, CDR2 YYNGEE. The CDR3 spells CASSPAGQPNEKLFF. CDR3 DNA: TGTGCCAGCAGCCCCGCAGGACAGCCCAATGAAAAACTGTTTTTT.

This clone came up a few times. This sequence joins TRBV2 and TRBJ1-6; D is unresolved. In germline, CDR1 is SNHLY, CDR2 FYNNEI. The CDR3 spans 13 residues. Trimming shortened V by 1 base and J by 10 bases, and 8 bases separated the two germline ends. The chain's CDR3 is CASSEEGYSPLHF. CDR3 DNA: TGTGCCAGCAGTGAAGAAGGGTACTCACCCCTCCACTTT.

CDR3 in amino acids: CASSLWQSHRNEQFF. The CDR3 DNA reads TGTGCCAGCAGTTTATGGCAGTCCCATCGAAATGAGCAGTTCTTC. The chain couples TRBV27 to TRBJ2-1; D unresolved. V lost 1 base and J lost 7, with 14 bases in between. Germline V lookup: CDR1 MNHEY, CDR2 SMNVEV (reference sequence). The CDR3 spans 15 residues.

The genes are TRBV4-2 and TRBJ2-3, with 14 bases identical to TRBD2. The length of the CDR3 is 18 residues. Germline lookup yields CDR1 LGHNA and CDR2 YNFKEQ. V shed 0 bases, J shed 5 bases, and the junction held 7 bases outside the gene matches. The CDR3 reads CASSQDGTSGSIRDTQYF. CDR3 coding DNA: TGTGCCAGCAGCCAAGATGGGACTAGCGGGAGTATCAGAGATACGCAGTATTTT.

This chain links TRBV10-1 with TRBJ1-2; D is possibly TRBD1 (5 bases). Looked up from germline, CDR1 is WNHNN and CDR2 is SYGVQD (reference sequence). V was cut by 5 bases and J by 2 bases, with 9 bases left in between. The CDR3 has 13 amino acids. CDR3 region: CASSPDSNYGYTF. The DNA of the CDR3 is TGCGCCAGCAGTCCCGACAGCAACTATGGCTACACCTTC.

The genes are TRBV11-3 and TRBJ2-1; D gene uncertain. Trimming removed 1 base at V and 7 bases at J, with 5 bases between. CDR1 and CDR2 (germline): SGHNT, YENEEA. This CDR3 region has 12 residues. CDR3 nucleotide sequence: TGTGCCAGCAGCTTAGTTGAGAATGAGCAGTTCTTC. It yields the protein CASSLVENEQFF.

Comment on this clone: The junction departs from the called germline gene at one end, perhaps through a read error. CDR3 nucleotides: TGTGCCAGCAGTGAAGTCAGGAGTGGTCCCTTGCTCTTC. Protein sequence: CASSEVRSGPLLF. This sequence joins TRBV2 and TRBJ2-7; D not certain. Germline V gene lookup returns CDR1 SNHLY and CDR2 FYNNEI. This CDR3 comprises 13 residues.

The chain's CDR3 is CSQNALDGYTF. The CDR3 DNA follows: TGCAGTCAGAACGCTTTGGATGGCTACACCTTC. The chain carries TRBV20-1 and TRBJ1-2; D remains unclear. The ends were cut back, 8 bases at V and 6 bases at J, with 13 bases in the middle. This CDR3 has 11 residues. Germline loops: CDR1 DFQATT, CDR2 SNEGSKA (reference sequence).

The V call is TRBV5-1, the J call TRBJ1-2; D might be TRBD1 (6 bases). Germline V gives CDR1 SGHRS, CDR2 YFSETQ. V was pared by 4 bases and J by 4 bases, with 14 bases between. This CDR3 has 14 residues. The CDR3 region is CASSLGGTIYGYTF. The CDR3, as DNA: TGCGCCAGCAGCCTTGGAGGGACAATCTATGGCTACACCTTC.

The sample holds a few counts of this clone. The chain employs TRBV28 and TRBJ2-7; D may be TRBD1 or TRBD2 (5 bases each). This CDR3 has 13 amino acids. V lost 6 bases and J 0 bases, leaving 9 bases between the germline ends. Germline V gene sequence: CDR1 MDHEN, CDR2 SYDVKM. For the CDR3, the DNA is TGTGCCAGCAGCTCCGGGACCTCCTACGAGCAGTACTTC. Its protein is CASSSGTSYEQYF.

V gene TRBV6-1 combines with J gene TRBJ1-1; D might be TRBD1 (5 bases). Trimming shortened V by 4 bases and J by 0 bases, and 9 bases separated the two germline ends. This CDR3 is built from 14 residues. The germline CDR1 and CDR2 sequences are MNHNS and SASEGT. The CDR3 here is CASSGGRVNTEAFF. The CDR3 DNA is TGTGCCAGCAGTGGGGGACGGGTGAACACTGAAGCTTTCTTT.

The chain carries TRBV4-1 and TRBJ2-1; 7 bases are a match to TRBD2. The CDR3 is 15 amino acids. The V segment lost 4 bases and the J segment 4 bases; nucleotides outside the gene matches: 7. CDR1 is MGHRA and CDR2 is YSYEKL in the germline V gene. This chain's CDR3 is CASSPAASGYNEQFF. As DNA, the CDR3 is TGCGCCAGCAGCCCGGCGGCTAGCGGATACAATGAGCAGTTCTTC.

The chain uses TRBV5-4 and TRBJ2-5, with D uncertain. V was shortened by 1 base and J by 2 bases, with 9 bases between the two germline ends. The germline V gene has CDR1 SGHNT and CDR2 YYREEE (reference sequence). This CDR3 has 14 residues. The CDR3 sequence: CASSLQGTQETQYF. The CDR3 nucleotides are TGTGCCAGCAGCTTGCAAGGCACACAAGAGACCCAGTACTTC.

CDR3 residues: CASSDSYSGADTQYF. CDR3 nucleotide sequence: TGTGCCAGCAGTGACTCGTATTCGGGTGCAGATACGCAGTATTTT. This chain links TRBV6-4 with TRBJ2-3; D gene uncertain. CDR3 length: 15 amino acids. The V end was cut by 0 bases, the J end by 4 bases, with 11 bases between. In germline, CDR1 is MRHNA, CDR2 SNTAGT.